This T cell receptor beta chain was observed in a study of cytomegalovirus exposure and HLA in healthy donors. The PCR employed 60 Vbeta primers together with 13 Jbeta primers. Measured with immunoSEQ multiplex PCR; TCRdb has only the in-frame clones, and not every one. Of under 150,000 clones listed, around 77% are singletons. Findings and limits, study-wide: Analyzed later, most CMV-associated TCR beta chains appeared HLA-restricted. The study flagged some 170 TCR beta chains as cytomegalovirus-associated.

The germline V and J ends were trimmed by 0 bases and 4 bases, with 4 bases remaining between them. Germline V gene lookup returns CDR1 LNHNV and CDR2 YYDKDF (reference sequence). The length of the CDR3 is 13 residues. About this clone itself: Antigen: not known.

The sequence was collected from a woman aged 45-65 years in good health and CMV-seronegative. The specimen was PBMCs. This rearrangement joins TRBV15 to TRBJ1-5; D is ambiguous. CDR3 residues: CATSRDQNQPQHF. For the CDR3, the DNA is TGTGCCACCAGCAGAGATCAGAATCAGCCCCAGCATTTT. Complete variable domain (other parts from reference TRBV15 and TRBJ1-5): DAMVIQNPRYQVTQFGKPVTLSCSQTLNHNVMYWYQQKSSQAPKLLFHYYDKDFNNEADTPDNFQSRRPNTSFCFLDIRSPGLGDTAMYLCATSRDQNQPQHFGDGTRLSIL.